One and the same sample provided the 30 T cell receptor beta chains below, sequenced in a study of vaccination and CD4 T cells after COVID-19. The antigens these receptors bind are not known. Sample treatment: roughly 10-day PBMC culture with coronavirus spike peptide pools or control peptides (ViraFEST assay). With the Oncomine TCR Beta short-read assay, DNA from cultured CD4+ T cells was sequenced. Each CDR3 protein gets one entry after TCRdb re-called the PCR reads with MiXCR. The sample shows some 23,000 distinct CDR3 sequences, roughly 67% of them seen only once. This material consisted of CD4+ T cells from blood, cultured in vitro, taken after SARS-CoV-2 vaccination. The origin of the receptors is a human donor who received a COVID-19 vaccine.

The gene calls are TRBV20-1 and TRBJ2-7; 9 bases map to TRBD2. V shed 7 bases and J 3 bases; nucleotides not matched to a gene: 16. Germline CDR1 is DFQATT and CDR2 is SNEGSKA (reference sequence). The CDR3 totals 16 residues. DNA for the CDR3: TGCAGTGTAGTTGAAGGCGGGGGGGCGTCGCACTACGAGCAGTACTTC. Translated, it gives CSVVEGGGASHYEQYF.

The J gene is TRBJ2-2, the V gene TRBV2; 7 bases fit TRBD2. The CDR3 totals 15 residues. The ends lost 6 bases at V and 3 bases at J; junction bases unmatched: 7. The germline gives CDR1 SNHLY, CDR2 FYNNEI. The CDR3 bases are TGTGCCAGCAGCCGACTAGCCGGAGACACCGGGGAGCTGTTTTTT. Translation: CASSRLAGDTGELFF.

The CDR3 spells CSARDGVGYTF. In DNA, the CDR3 is TGCAGTGCTAGAGATGGGGTTGGCTACACCTTC. This chain joins TRBV20-1 and TRBJ1-2; D is uncertain. Trimming shortened V by 0 bases and J by 7 bases, and 6 bases separated the two germline ends. Germline V gene sequence: CDR1 DFQATT, CDR2 SNEGSKA (reference sequence). The CDR3 covers 11 residues.

This clonotype was counted a few times. V gene TRBV15 combines with J gene TRBJ2-5, with 7 bases aligning to TRBD1. CDR3 length equals 12 residues. CDR1 and CDR2 (germline): LNHNV, YYDKDF (reference sequence). The ends lost 7 bases at V and 5 bases at J; junction bases unmatched: 4. CDR3: CATNRGGETQYF. The CDR3 DNA sequence: TGTGCCACCAACAGGGGCGGGGAGACCCAGTACTTC.

This rearrangement joins TRBV6-2 or TRBV6-3 to TRBJ1-1; D uncertain. Germline lookup yields CDR1 MNHEY and CDR2 SVGEGT. The CDR3 has 13 amino acids. V lost 6 bases and J lost 1, with 9 bases in between. The DNA for the CDR3 is TGTGCCAGCAGACCGGACGGGAACACTGAAGCTTTCTTT. It translates to CASRPDGNTEAFF.

The rearrangement links TRBV29-1 to TRBJ1-2; TRBD1 might be the D (6 bases). This CDR3 contains 13 residues. Germline values: CDR1 SQVTM, CDR2 ANQGSEA. Trimming took off 6 bases at V and 7 bases at J, with 18 bases between the two ends. The CDR3, as DNA: TGCAGCGTCTGGGTCCCAGGGGTAGGTGGCTACACCTTC. Translated, it gives CSVWVPGVGGYTF.

J is TRBJ1-1 and V is TRBV6-1; a possible D gene is TRBD1 (5 bases). Germline V CDR1 and CDR2: MNHNS, SASEGT. V lost 1 base to trimming and J lost 5 bases, with 11 bases between them. The CDR3 is 14 amino acids. The CDR3 loop reads CASSEGWRGTEAFF. Written as DNA, the CDR3 is TGTGCCAGCAGTGAAGGATGGCGGGGGACTGAAGCTTTCTTT.

V and J are TRBV25-1 and TRBJ1-6; unclear D gene. CDR1 is MGHDK and CDR2 is SYGVNS in the germline V gene. Deletions cut 3 bases from V and 1 base from J, with 10 bases between. The CDR3 is 16 amino acids. CDR3 in DNA: TGTGCCAGCAGTGATGGGTCCGGGTCCTATAATTCACCCCTCCACTTT. Translated, it gives CASSDGSGSYNSPLHF.

This clonotype was counted between two and nine times. The V and J genes are TRBV11-3 and TRBJ1-1, with D possibly being TRBD1 (5 bases). V lost 2 bases and J 3 bases, leaving 10 bases between the germline ends. The CDR3 is 14 amino acids. Germline V lookup: CDR1 SGHNT, CDR2 YENEEA. The DNA for the CDR3 is TGTGCCAGCAGCTTACGCGGGGGGGACACTGAAGCTTTCTTT. Translation: CASSLRGGDTEAFF. Filled out from reference TRBV11-3 and TRBJ1-1, the complete variable domain reads EAGVVQSPRYKIIEKKQPVAFWCNPISGHNTLYWYLQNLGQGPELLIRYENEEAVDDSQLPKDRFSAERLKGVDSTLKIQPAELGDSAVYLCASSLRGGDTEAFFGQGTRLTVV.

There are a few counts of this clonotype. The CDR3 sequence: CASSSTDRVPEAFF. In DNA form, the CDR3 reads TGTGCCAGCAGCTCGACCGACAGGGTCCCTGAAGCTTTCTTT. The chain employs TRBV7-9 and TRBJ1-1; 7 bases fit TRBD1. CDR3 length equals 14 residues. The junction had 8 bases not matched to a gene; V was cut back by 4 bases and J by 6 bases. CDR1 and CDR2 (germline): SEHNR, FQNEAQ (reference sequence).

This rearrangement joins TRBV6-1 to TRBJ2-5; TRBD2 matches 11 bases. The junction had 4 bases not matched to a gene; V was cut back by 2 bases and J by 5 bases. Germline V gene sequence: CDR1 MNHNS, CDR2 SASEGT. There are 15 residues in the CDR3. The CDR3 region is CASSELAGGAETQYF. DNA for the CDR3: TGTGCCAGCAGTGAACTAGCGGGGGGTGCCGAGACCCAGTACTTC.

The chain uses TRBV6-1 and TRBJ2-3; 8 nucleotides agree with TRBD1. The junction had 8 bases not matched to a gene; V was cut back by 6 bases and J by 3 bases. From germline, CDR1 is MNHNS and CDR2 SASEGT. CDR3 size: 15 residues. CDR3 coding DNA: TGTGCCAGCAGCCTAGGACAGGGATTAACAGATACGCAGTATTTT. Its protein is CASSLGQGLTDTQYF.

Here the CDR3 reads CASRLTGNQPQHF. CDR3 nucleotide sequence: TGTGCCAGCAGGCTAACAGGGAATCAGCCCCAGCATTTT. This chain links TRBV2 with TRBJ1-5, with a tentative D call TRBD1 (6 bases). In germline, CDR1 is SNHLY, CDR2 FYNNEI. This CDR3 is 13 amino acids long. V was clipped by 6 bases and J by 4 bases, with 10 bases between them.

V usage is TRBV5-4 and J usage is TRBJ2-3; D is undetermined. This CDR3 contains 13 residues. Germline-derived CDR1 and CDR2 are SGHNT and YYREEE (reference sequence). V was trimmed by 1 base and J by 0 bases, leaving 3 bases between them. The CDR3 sequence is CASSLQSTDTQYF. CDR3 DNA: TGTGCCAGCAGCTTGCAGAGCACAGATACGCAGTATTTT.

In its sample, this clonotype was seen a few times. This chain links TRBV10-1 with TRBJ1-5, with TRBD1 matching over 9 bases. The CDR3 covers 22 residues. The ends lost 0 bases at V and 4 bases at J; junction bases unmatched: 22. CDR1 is WNHNN, CDR2 SYGVQD, per germline (reference sequence). DNA for the CDR3: TGCGCCAGCAGTGAGTCGACCGACTCGGGGACAGGGTATGGTGAGATGAATCAGCCCCAGCATTTT. Translation: CASSESTDSGTGYGEMNQPQHF.

CDR3 in amino acids: CASSFRDRSTDTQYF. The CDR3 bases are TGTGCCAGCAGTTTCCGGGACAGGTCCACAGATACGCAGTATTTT. The chain carries TRBV12-3 or TRBV12-4 and TRBJ2-3; 8 bases align to TRBD1. With 3 bases clipped from V and 2 bases from J, the junction kept 4 bases outside the gene matches. The length of the CDR3 is 15 residues.

In this sample, this clonotype turned up once. V is TRBV10-3 and J is TRBJ1-2; D not resolved. Germline V lookup: CDR1 ENHRY, CDR2 SYGVKD. This CDR3 spans 15 amino acids. V was clipped by 3 bases and J by 6 bases, with 17 bases between them. The CDR3 DNA follows: TGTGCCATCAGTGAAACGCGTGAAGGTGCGCATGGCTACACCTTC. It codes for CAISETREGAHGYTF.

V gene TRBV12-3 or TRBV12-4 combines with J gene TRBJ1-1; D perhaps matches TRBD1 (5 bases). V was shortened by 6 bases and J by 4 bases, with 9 bases between the two germline ends. CDR3 length: 12 residues. The CDR3 coding sequence is TGTGCCAGCAGGGGGGATAGCACTGAAGCTTTCTTT. This codes for CASRGDSTEAFF.

This sequence joins TRBV7-3 and TRBJ1-5; no firm D call. The CDR3 is 15 residues long. The ends were cut back, 0 bases at V and 3 bases at J, with 9 bases in the middle. Germline CDR1 and CDR2: SGHTA and FQGTGA. DNA of the CDR3: TGTGCCAGCAGCTTAACCGGCGGAACCAATCAGCCCCAGCATTTT. Translated, it gives CASSLTGGTNQPQHF. The full variable domain, in which reference TRBV7-3 and TRBJ1-5 provide the parts outside the CDR3, is GAGVSQTPSNKVTEKGKYVELRCDPISGHTALYWYRQSLGQGPEFLIYFQGTGAADDSGLPNDRFFAVRPEGSVSTLKIQRTERGDSAVYLCASSLTGGTNQPQHFGDGTRLSIL.

CDR3 bases: TGTGCCAGCAGTCCCAGGGTTCAAGAGACCCAGTACTTC. Protein sequence: CASSPRVQETQYF. The rearrangement links TRBV12-3 or TRBV12-4 to TRBJ2-5; possibly TRBD1 for D (5 bases). The CDR3 runs 13 residues. V was trimmed by 5 bases and J by 2 bases, leaving 9 bases between them.

This clonotype was found a few times. The rearrangement joins TRBV12-2 to TRBJ2-3; the tabulated D call, TRBD2, remains unverified against the DNA. TRBV12-2 has pseudogene status. This CDR3 comprises 17 residues. The CDR3 loop reads CAPRLQVPAGRKDTQYF. CDR3 DNA sequence: TGTGCACCCCGCTTACAAGTTCCAGCGGGGAGGAAAGATACGCAGTATTTT.

The rearrangement uses TRBV4-2 and TRBJ2-5, with D possibly being TRBD2 (7 bases). The CDR3 spans 16 residues. Germline assignment: CDR1 LGHNA and CDR2 YNFKEQ. Trimming stripped 1 base from V and 1 base from J, with 13 bases between. The CDR3 loop reads CASSQVGGGRQETQYF. DNA of the CDR3: TGTGCCAGCAGCCAAGTGGGGGGGGGCCGCCAAGAGACCCAGTACTTC.

J is TRBJ2-5 and V is TRBV20-1; 9 bases fit TRBD2. CDR3 length: 16 residues. Germline CDR1 DFQATT, CDR2 SNEGSKA (reference sequence). The J segment lost 4 bases and the V segment lost 0 bases, leaving 9 bases of the junction unmatched. The CDR3 spells CSARDLLAGRGETQYF. As DNA, the CDR3 is TGCAGTGCTAGAGATCTTCTAGCGGGGCGGGGAGAGACCCAGTACTTC.

The rearrangement joins TRBV24-1 to TRBJ1-1; D is unclear. Germline lookup yields CDR1 KGHDR and CDR2 SFDVKD. The CDR3 totals 15 residues. V was trimmed by 4 bases and J by 1 base, leaving 12 bases between them. CDR3 in amino acids: CATSENTLENTEAFF. DNA of the CDR3: TGTGCCACCAGTGAAAACACCCTAGAGAACACTGAAGCTTTCTTT.

The chain recombines TRBV20-1 with TRBJ1-2; D is unclear. The V gene's germline CDR1 is DFQATT and CDR2 SNEGSKA (reference sequence). Trimming cost V 6 bases and J 1 base, with 21 bases left between them. The CDR3 contains 16 residues. In nucleotides, the CDR3 is TGCAGTGCCCCAACCTCGAAGACAAAATTTAACTATGGCTACACCTTC. It yields the protein CSAPTSKTKFNYGYTF.

V and J are TRBV11-3 and TRBJ2-1, with 7 bases lining up with TRBD1. This CDR3 contains 15 residues. The germline V gene encodes CDR1 SGHNT and CDR2 YENEEA. The V and J ends lost 3 bases and 6 bases, in that order; junction bases with no gene match: 8. CDR3 sequence (DNA): TGTGCCAGCAGCTTGGAAAGACAGGGTGGCAATGAGCAGTTCTTC. Protein product: CASSLERQGGNEQFF. Supplemented by reference TRBV11-3 and TRBJ2-1, the full variable domain reads EAGVVQSPRYKIIEKKQPVAFWCNPISGHNTLYWYLQNLGQGPELLIRYENEEAVDDSQLPKDRFSAERLKGVDSTLKIQPAELGDSAVYLCASSLERQGGNEQFFGPGTRLTVL.

The gene calls are TRBV10-3 and TRBJ2-3, with TRBD2 identical over 8 bases. Unmatched junction bases numbered 9, after V lost 2 bases and J lost 2 bases. Germline V gene lookup returns CDR1 ENHRY and CDR2 SYGVKD. The CDR3 covers 17 residues. CDR3 region: CAISEQEKRGITDTQYF. The CDR3 region has the DNA TGTGCCATCAGTGAGCAGGAAAAGCGGGGGATCACAGATACGCAGTATTTT.

A word on this clonotype: One end of the junction fails to match germline, which may point to a read error. The chain recombines TRBV6-2 or TRBV6-3 with TRBJ2-4; 7 positions match TRBD1. CDR3 length equals 17 residues. Germline-derived CDR1 and CDR2 are MNHEY and SVGEGT. The CDR3: CASSYPPGEGAVVIQHF. CDR3 nucleotides: TGTGCCAGCAGTTACCCACCTGGTGAGGGGGCGGTTGTCATTCAGCACTTC.

The genes are TRBV27 and TRBJ1-2; the D is unclear. The germline gives CDR1 MNHEY, CDR2 SMNVEV (reference sequence). Trimming stripped 6 bases from V and 3 bases from J, with 11 bases between. The CDR3 spans 13 residues. The CDR3 sequence: CASRGLRDYGYTF. As DNA, the CDR3 is TGTGCCAGCAGGGGCCTTAGGGACTATGGCTACACCTTC.

The V and J genes are TRBV10-1 and TRBJ1-1; perhaps TRBD1 as D (5 bases). Trimming took off 4 bases at V and 5 bases at J, with 11 bases between the two ends. Germline values: CDR1 WNHNN, CDR2 SYGVQD (reference sequence). The CDR3 sequence is 13 residues long. CDR3 DNA: TGCGCCAGCAGTGTGGACGGGGGGACTGAAGCTTTCTTT. Translated: CASSVDGGTEAFF.